The 11 T cell receptor beta chains reported below all come from one sample, sequenced in a study of human T cells and chemical hapten exposure. TCRdb reprocessed the RACE reads via MiXCR and lists one record per CDR3 protein. Of approximately 100,000 distinct CDR3 sequences listed, 9.6% are singletons. The time point was: pre-sensitization, week 0. As for treatment: therapeutic diphenylcyclopropenone sensitization with weekly scalp DPC. This specimen was whole blood, taken in connection with sensitization to the hapten diphenylcyclopropenone (DPC). The receptor source for this set is a woman in her thirties or forties with alopecia areata. Some clones in this sample may be carry-over from other donors' samples.

This clonotype was observed a few times. V gene TRBV4-1 combines with J gene TRBJ1-1, with D possibly TRBD1 on 6 matching bases. The CDR3 runs to 15 residues. Germline lookup yields CDR1 MGHRA and CDR2 YSYEKL. V was cut by 3 bases and J by 1 base, with 12 bases left in between. Here the CDR3 reads CASSQMGQPNTEAFF. The CDR3 DNA reads as TGCGCCAGCAGCCAGATGGGACAACCGAACACTGAAGCTTTCTTT.

This clonotype was seen repeatedly, ten times or more. This chain joins TRBV20-1 and TRBJ2-1; 14 bases fit TRBD2. CDR3 size: 17 residues. With V trimmed by 0 bases and J by 6 bases, 7 bases remained unmatched. Germline CDR1 DFQATT, CDR2 SNEGSKA (reference sequence). CDR3 coding DNA: TGCAGTGCTAGAGAATCGCCAGGACTAGCGGGGGGCAATGAGCAGTTCTTC. Amino acid sequence: CSARESPGLAGGNEQFF.

This clonotype has at least ten counts. The rearrangement links TRBV7-8 to TRBJ1-2; D might be TRBD1 (6 bases). Germline V CDR1 and CDR2: SGHVS, FQNEAQ. V lost 2 bases and J lost 4, with 29 bases in between. The CDR3 has 20 amino acids. The CDR3 DNA is TGTGCCAGCAGCTTATCGGTTGCAGGGGTCCGGCAACACTCCCTCTATGGCTACACCTTC. Translating gives CASSLSVAGVRQHSLYGYTF. Looking up the rest from reference TRBV7-8 and TRBJ1-2 gives the full variable domain: GAGVSQSPRYKVAKRGQDVALRCDPISGHVSLFWYQQALGQGPEFLTYFQNEAQLDKSGLPSDRFFAERPEGSVSTLKIQRTQQEDSAVYLCASSLSVAGVRQHSLYGYTFGSGTRLTVV.

This clonotype showed up just a few times. J is TRBJ2-1 and V is TRBV24-1, with 7 bases lining up with TRBD1. Per the germline V gene, CDR1 is KGHDR and CDR2 is SFDVKD. V shed 1 base, J shed 8 bases, and the junction held 13 bases outside the gene matches. This CDR3 has 17 amino acids. As DNA, the CDR3 is TGTGCCACCAGTGATTTTATAGGGGGACAGACTGTGGATGAGCAGTTCTTC. It yields the protein CATSDFIGGQTVDEQFF.

CDR3 in amino acids: CSASPPSGELFF. The CDR3 bases are TGCAGTGCTAGTCCCCCCTCTGGGGAGCTGTTTTTT. The genes are TRBV20-1 and TRBJ2-2; D not certain. V was clipped by 3 bases and J by 8 bases, with 10 bases between them. CDR1 and CDR2 from the germline V gene are DFQATT and SNEGSKA (reference sequence). The CDR3 contains 12 residues.

The gene calls are TRBV30 and TRBJ1-1; 8 nucleotides agree with TRBD1. CDR1 and CDR2 (germline): GTSNPN, SVGIG (reference sequence). The CDR3 contains 14 residues. Unmatched junction bases numbered 8, after V lost 5 bases and J lost 3 bases. The CDR3 is CAWARTGSYTEAFF. For the CDR3, the DNA is TGTGCCTGGGCGCGGACAGGGAGTTACACTGAAGCTTTCTTT.

The genes are TRBV10-2 and TRBJ1-2; 7 nucleotides match TRBD1. CDR3 size: 12 residues. Germline V gene sequence: CDR1 WSHSY, CDR2 SAAADI. The V gene end was trimmed by 5 bases and the J gene end by 8 bases; junction bases not matched to a gene: 5. CDR3 in amino acids: CASSQGERGYTF. The CDR3 DNA is TGCGCCAGCAGTCAGGGGGAAAGAGGCTACACCTTC.

The CDR3: CASSYREGAGGYTF. The CDR3 DNA is TGTGCCAGCAGTTACAGGGAGGGGGCCGGGGGCTACACCTTC. This chain connects TRBV6-5 to TRBJ1-2; 7 positions agree with TRBD1. Germline lookup yields CDR1 MNHEY and CDR2 SVGAGI. V shed 2 bases and J 8 bases; nucleotides not matched to a gene: 8. The CDR3 has 14 amino acids.

The sample holds a few counts of this clonotype. This chain connects TRBV5-4 to TRBJ2-1; no clear D gene. The CDR3 spans 15 residues. CDR1 and CDR2 (germline): SGHNT, YYREEE (reference sequence). V dropped 1 base and J dropped 1 base, with 9 bases sitting between them. Here the CDR3 reads CASSLSSRSYNEQFF. CDR3 nucleotides: TGTGCCAGCAGCTTGAGTTCTCGGTCCTACAATGAGCAGTTCTTC.

A remark on this clonotype: This may come from a read error, since a much larger clone is one base off. The genes are TRBV10-3 and TRBJ2-7, with D tentatively TRBD1 or TRBD2 (5 bases each). V was cut by 8 bases and J by 5 bases, with 16 bases left in between. Germline CDR1 is ENHRY and CDR2 is SYGVKD. The CDR3 spans 13 residues. The CDR3 bases are TGTGCCATCGCAGGGCGGAACGGGAACGAGCAGTACTTC. Its protein product is CAIAGRNGNEQYF.

This clonotype was seen a handful of times. J is TRBJ2-1 and V is TRBV11-2; TRBD2 is a possible D gene (7 bases). The germline gives CDR1 SGHAT, CDR2 FQNNGV. This CDR3 contains 15 residues. Trimming took 4 bases from V and 4 from J, leaving 14 bases between them. Here the CDR3 reads CASSSQAGTYNEQFF. CDR3 sequence (DNA): TGTGCCAGCAGCTCCCAAGCGGGGACATACAATGAGCAGTTCTTC. Based on the CDR3 plus reference TRBV11-2 and TRBJ2-1, the full variable domain is EAGVAQSPRYKIIEKRQSVAFWCNPISGHATLYWYQQILGQGPKLLIQFQNNGVVDDSQLPKDRFSAERLKGVDSTLKIQPAKLEDSAVYLCASSSQAGTYNEQFFGPGTRLTVL.